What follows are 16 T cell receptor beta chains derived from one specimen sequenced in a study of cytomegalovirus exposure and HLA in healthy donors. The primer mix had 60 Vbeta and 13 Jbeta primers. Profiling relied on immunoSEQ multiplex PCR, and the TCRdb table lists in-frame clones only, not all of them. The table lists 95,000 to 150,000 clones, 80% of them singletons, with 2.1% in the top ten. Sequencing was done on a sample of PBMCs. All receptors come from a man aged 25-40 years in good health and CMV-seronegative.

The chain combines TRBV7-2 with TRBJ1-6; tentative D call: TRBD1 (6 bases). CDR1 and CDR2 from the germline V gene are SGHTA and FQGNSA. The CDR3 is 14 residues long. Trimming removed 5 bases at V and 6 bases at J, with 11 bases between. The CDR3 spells CASSNRVRNSPLHF. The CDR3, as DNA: TGTGCCAGCAGCAACAGGGTGCGTAATTCACCCCTCCACTTT.

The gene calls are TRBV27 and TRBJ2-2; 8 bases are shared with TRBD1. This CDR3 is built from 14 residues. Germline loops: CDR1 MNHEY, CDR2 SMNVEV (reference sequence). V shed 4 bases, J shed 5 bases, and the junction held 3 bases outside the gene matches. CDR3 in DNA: TGTGCCAGCAGTTCCAGGGGGCGAACCGGGGAGCTGTTTTTT. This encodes CASSSRGRTGELFF.

The CDR3 loop is CASSSRLTRQDSGANVLTF. The CDR3 DNA reads as TGTGCCAGTAGTTCCCGCTTAACCCGACAGGACTCTGGGGCCAACGTCCTGACTTTC. The V gene is TRBV19, the J gene TRBJ2-6; TRBD1 is a possible D gene (6 bases). The germline V gene has CDR1 LNHDA and CDR2 SQIVND (reference sequence). The CDR3 contains 19 residues. V was pared by 5 bases and J by 0 bases, with 20 bases between. The whole variable domain, remainder taken from reference TRBV19 and TRBJ2-6, is DGGITQSPKYLFRKEGQNVTLSCEQNLNHDAMYWYRQDPGQGLRLIYYSQIVNDFQKGDIAEGYSVSREKKESFPLTVTSAQKNPTAFYLCASSSRLTRQDSGANVLTFGAGSRLTVL.

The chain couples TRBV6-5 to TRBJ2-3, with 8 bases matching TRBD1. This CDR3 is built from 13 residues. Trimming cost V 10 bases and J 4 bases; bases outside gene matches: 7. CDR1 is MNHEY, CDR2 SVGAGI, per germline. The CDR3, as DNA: TGTGCCACTTCACCGACAGGGGCAGATACGCAGTATTTT. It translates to CATSPTGADTQYF.

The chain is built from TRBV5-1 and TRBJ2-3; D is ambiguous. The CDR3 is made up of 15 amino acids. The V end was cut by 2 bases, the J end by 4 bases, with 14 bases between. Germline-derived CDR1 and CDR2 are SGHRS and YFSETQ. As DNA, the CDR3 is TGCGCCAGCAGCTTCACGGGTGTTGGCGCAGATACGCAGTATTTT. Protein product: CASSFTGVGADTQYF.

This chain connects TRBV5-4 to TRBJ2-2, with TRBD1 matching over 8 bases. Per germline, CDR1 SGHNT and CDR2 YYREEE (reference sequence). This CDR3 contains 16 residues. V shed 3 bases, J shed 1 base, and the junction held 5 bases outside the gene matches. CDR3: CASSSGDRLNTGELFF. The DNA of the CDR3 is TGTGCCAGCAGCTCTGGGGACAGGTTGAACACCGGGGAGCTGTTTTTT. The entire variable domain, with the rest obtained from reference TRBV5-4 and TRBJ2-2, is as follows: ETGVTQSPTHLIKTRGQQVTLRCSSQSGHNTVSWYQQALGQGPQFIFQYYREEENGRGNFPPRFSGLQFPNYSSELNVNALELDDSALYLCASSSGDRLNTGELFFGEGSRLTVL.

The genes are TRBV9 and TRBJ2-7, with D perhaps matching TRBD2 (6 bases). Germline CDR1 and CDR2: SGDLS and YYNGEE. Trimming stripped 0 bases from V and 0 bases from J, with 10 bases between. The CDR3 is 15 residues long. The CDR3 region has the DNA TGTGCCAGCAGCGTAGATGGAGGGCGCTCCTACGAGCAGTACTTC. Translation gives CASSVDGGRSYEQYF.

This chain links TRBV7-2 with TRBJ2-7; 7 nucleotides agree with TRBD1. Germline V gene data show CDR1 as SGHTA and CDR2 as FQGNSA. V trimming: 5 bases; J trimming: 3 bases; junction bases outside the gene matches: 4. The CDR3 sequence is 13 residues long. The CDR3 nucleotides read TGTGCCAGCAGCCCACAGGGGATCTACGAGCAGTACTTC. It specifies CASSPQGIYEQYF.

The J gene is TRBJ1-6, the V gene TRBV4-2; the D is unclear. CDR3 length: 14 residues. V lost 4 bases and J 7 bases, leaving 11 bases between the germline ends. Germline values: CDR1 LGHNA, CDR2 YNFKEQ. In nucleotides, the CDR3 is TGTGCCAGCAGCCCCCCCCGGGAGAATTCACCCCTCCACTTT. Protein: CASSPPRENSPLHF.

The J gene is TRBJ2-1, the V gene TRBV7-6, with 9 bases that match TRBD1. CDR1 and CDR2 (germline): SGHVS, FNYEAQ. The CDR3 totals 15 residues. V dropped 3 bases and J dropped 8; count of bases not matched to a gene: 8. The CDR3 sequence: CASSLDRGTLHEQFF. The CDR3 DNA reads TGTGCCAGCAGCTTGGACAGGGGTACTCTGCATGAGCAGTTCTTC.

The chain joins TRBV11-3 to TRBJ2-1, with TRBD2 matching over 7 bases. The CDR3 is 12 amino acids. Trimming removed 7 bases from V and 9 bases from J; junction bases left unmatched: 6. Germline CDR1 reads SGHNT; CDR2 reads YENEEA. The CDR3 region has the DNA TGTGCCAGCAATCGGGGGGAGGGTGAGCAGTTCTTC. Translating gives CASNRGEGEQFF.

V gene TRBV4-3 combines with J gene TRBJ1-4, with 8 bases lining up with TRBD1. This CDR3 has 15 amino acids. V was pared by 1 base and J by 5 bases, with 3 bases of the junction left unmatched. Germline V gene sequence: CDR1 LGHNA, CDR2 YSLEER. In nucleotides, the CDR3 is TGCGCCAGCAGCCAAGTAAGACAGGGGAATGAAAAACTGTTTTTT. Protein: CASSQVRQGNEKLFF.

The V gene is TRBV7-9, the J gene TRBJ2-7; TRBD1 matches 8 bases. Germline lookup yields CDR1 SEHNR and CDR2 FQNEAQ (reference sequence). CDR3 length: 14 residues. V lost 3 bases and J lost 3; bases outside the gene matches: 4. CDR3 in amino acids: CASSFSDRDYEQYF. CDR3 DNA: TGTGCCAGCAGCTTCTCGGACAGGGACTACGAGCAGTACTTC.

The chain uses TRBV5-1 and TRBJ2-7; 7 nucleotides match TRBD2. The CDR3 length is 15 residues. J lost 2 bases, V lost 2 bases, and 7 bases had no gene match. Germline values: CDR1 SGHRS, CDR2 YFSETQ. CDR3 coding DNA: TGCGCCAGCAGCTTACGGGGAGGGACTACCTACGAGCAGTACTTC. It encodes CASSLRGGTTYEQYF.

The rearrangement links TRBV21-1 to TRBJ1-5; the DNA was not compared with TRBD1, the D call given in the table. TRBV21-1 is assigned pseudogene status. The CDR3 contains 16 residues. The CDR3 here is CASSGPGTGSNQPQHF. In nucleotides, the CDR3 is TGTGCCAGCAGCGGCCCCGGGACAGGGAGCAATCAGCCCCAGCATTTT.

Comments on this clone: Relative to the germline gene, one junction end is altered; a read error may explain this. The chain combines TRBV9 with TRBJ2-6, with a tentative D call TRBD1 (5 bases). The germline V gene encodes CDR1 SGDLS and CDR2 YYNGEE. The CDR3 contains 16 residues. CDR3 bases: TGTGCCAGCAGCGTAGGTTGGGCTAGTGGGGCCAACGGCCTGACTTTC. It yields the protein CASSVGWASGANGLTF.